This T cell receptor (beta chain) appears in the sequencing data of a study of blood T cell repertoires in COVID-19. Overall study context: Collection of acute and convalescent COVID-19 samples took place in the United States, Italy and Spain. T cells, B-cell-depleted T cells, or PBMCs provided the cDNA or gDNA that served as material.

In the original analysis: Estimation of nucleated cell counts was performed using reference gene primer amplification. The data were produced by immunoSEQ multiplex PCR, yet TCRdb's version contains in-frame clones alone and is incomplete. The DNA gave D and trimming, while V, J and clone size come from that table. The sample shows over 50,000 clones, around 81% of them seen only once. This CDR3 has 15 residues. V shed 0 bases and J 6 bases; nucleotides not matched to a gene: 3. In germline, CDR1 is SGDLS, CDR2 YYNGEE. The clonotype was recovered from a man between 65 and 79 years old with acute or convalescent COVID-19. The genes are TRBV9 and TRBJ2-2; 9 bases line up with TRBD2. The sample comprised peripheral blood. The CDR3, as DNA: TGTGCCAGCAGCGTAGGCGGGGGGGCCGCCGGGGAGCTGTTTTTT. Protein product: CASSVGGGAAGELFF.